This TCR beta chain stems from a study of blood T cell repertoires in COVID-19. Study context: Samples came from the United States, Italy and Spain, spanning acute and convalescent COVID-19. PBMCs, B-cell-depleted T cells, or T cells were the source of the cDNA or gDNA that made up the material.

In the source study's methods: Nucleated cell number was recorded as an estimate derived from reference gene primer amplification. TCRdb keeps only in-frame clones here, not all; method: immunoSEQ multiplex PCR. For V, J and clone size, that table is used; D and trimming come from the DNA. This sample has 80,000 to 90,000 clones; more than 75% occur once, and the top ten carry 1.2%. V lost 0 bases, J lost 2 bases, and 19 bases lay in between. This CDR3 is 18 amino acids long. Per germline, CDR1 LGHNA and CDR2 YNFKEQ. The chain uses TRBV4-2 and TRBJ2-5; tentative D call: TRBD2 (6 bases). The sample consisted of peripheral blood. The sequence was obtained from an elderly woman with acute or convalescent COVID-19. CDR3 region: CASSQEGGARRRQETQYF. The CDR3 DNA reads TGTGCCAGCAGCCAAGAGGGGGGAGCTCGAAGGAGGCAAGAGACCCAGTACTTC.